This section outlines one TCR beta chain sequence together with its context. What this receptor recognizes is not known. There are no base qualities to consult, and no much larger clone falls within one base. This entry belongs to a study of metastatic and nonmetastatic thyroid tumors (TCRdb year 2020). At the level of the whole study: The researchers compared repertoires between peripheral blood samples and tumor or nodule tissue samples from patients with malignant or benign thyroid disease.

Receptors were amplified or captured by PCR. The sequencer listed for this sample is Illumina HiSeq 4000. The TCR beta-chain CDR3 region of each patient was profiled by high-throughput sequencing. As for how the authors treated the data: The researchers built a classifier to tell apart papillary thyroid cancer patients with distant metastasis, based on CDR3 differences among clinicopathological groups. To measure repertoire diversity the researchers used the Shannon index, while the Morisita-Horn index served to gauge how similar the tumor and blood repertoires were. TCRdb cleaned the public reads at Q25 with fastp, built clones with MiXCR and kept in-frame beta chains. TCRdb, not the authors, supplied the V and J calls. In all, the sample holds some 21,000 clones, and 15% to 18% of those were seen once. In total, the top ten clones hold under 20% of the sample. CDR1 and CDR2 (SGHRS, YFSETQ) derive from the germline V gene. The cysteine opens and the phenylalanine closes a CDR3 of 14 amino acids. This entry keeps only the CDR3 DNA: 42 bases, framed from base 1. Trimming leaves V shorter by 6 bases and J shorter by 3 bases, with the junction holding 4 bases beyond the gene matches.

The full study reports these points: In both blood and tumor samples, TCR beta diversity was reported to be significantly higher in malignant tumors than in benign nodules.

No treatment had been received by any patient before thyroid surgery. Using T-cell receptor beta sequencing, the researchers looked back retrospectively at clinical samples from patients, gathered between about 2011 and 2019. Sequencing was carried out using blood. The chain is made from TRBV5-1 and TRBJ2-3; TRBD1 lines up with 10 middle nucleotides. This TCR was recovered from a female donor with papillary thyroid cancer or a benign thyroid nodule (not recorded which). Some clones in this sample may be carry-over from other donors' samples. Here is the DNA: TGCGCCAGCACTCGACAGGGGGCGACAGATACGCAGTATTTT. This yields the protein CASTRQGATDTQYF.